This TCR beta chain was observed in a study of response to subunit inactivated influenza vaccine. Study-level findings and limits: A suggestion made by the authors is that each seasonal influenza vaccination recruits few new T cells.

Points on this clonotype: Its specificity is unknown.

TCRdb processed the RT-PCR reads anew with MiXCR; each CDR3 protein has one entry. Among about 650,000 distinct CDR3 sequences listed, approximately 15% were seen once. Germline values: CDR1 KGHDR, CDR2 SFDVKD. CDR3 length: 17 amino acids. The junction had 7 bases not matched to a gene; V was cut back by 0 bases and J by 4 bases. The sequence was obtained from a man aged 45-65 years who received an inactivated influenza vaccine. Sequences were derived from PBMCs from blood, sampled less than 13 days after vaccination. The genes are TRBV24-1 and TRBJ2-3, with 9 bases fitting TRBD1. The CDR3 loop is CATSDLFSTGGPDTQYF. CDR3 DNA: TGTGCCACCAGTGATTTGTTTTCGACAGGGGGTCCAGATACGCAGTATTTT.